Each of the 28 T cell receptor beta chains below was sequenced from the same sample in a study of T-cell memory formation after mild COVID-19. TCRdb itself ran the 5' RACE reads through MiXCR, one entry per CDR3 protein. The sample carries about 310,000 distinct CDR3 sequences, 15% to 20% recorded once. Source material: PBMCs or a T cell subset sorted from them (not recorded which). These receptors all stem from a young man who had mild COVID-19 (a few samples of this study predate the infection). Cell type and time point are not known.

On this clonotype: Since no conserved phenylalanine or tryptophan closes the CDR3, a read error is the likely cause. The DNA is omitted, as the CDR3 cannot be located on it reliably, and the CDR3 follows TCRdb's listing. The chain uses TRBV11-2 and TRBJ2-3; the table assigns TRBD2, which was not confirmed against the DNA. Germline lookup yields CDR1 SGHAT and CDR2 FQNNGV. The CDR3 extends over 12 residues, inclusive of both ends. The chain's CDR3 is CASSLLGGLVGG.

The chain combines TRBV11-2 with TRBJ2-5, with TRBD2 identical over 11 bases. Germline CDR1 reads SGHAT; CDR2 reads FQNNGV. With V trimmed by 4 bases and J by 5 bases, 9 bases remained unmatched. The length of the CDR3 is 16 residues. In nucleotides, the CDR3 is TGTGCCAGCAGCTCATTAGCGGGGGGGCCTGTGGAGACCCAGTACTTC. Translated: CASSSLAGGPVETQYF.

This clonotype came up a few times. The CDR3 DNA reads as TGTGCCAGCAGCAACGGGGGGAGCGGGGAGCTGTTTTTT. Translation: CASSNGGSGELFF. The chain links TRBV6-5 to TRBJ2-2; TRBD2 matches 7 bases. This CDR3 is 13 amino acids long. Trimming cost V 6 bases and J 7 bases; bases outside gene matches: 5. CDR1 is MNHEY, CDR2 SVGAGI, per germline.

V gene TRBV20-1 combines with J gene TRBJ2-5, with unresolved D. The germline CDR1 and CDR2 sequences are DFQATT and SNEGSKA (reference sequence). Trimming cost V 3 bases and J 5 bases, with 10 bases left between them. The CDR3 has 12 residues. The CDR3 spells CSARGHDETQYF. In DNA form, the CDR3 reads TGCAGTGCTAGGGGCCACGACGAGACCCAGTACTTC.

The rearrangement links TRBV7-2 to TRBJ1-2, with D tentatively TRBD1 (6 bases). This CDR3 spans 14 amino acids. Per germline, CDR1 SGHTA and CDR2 FQGNSA. V shed 4 bases and J shed 2 bases, with 11 bases lying between them. The DNA for the CDR3 is TGTGCCAGCAGCTCCCCTGGGGGCAACTATGGCTACACCTTC. Protein: CASSSPGGNYGYTF.

CDR3 sequence: CASRAGQGDYGYTF. The CDR3 DNA reads TGTGCCAGCAGGGCGGGACAGGGGGACTATGGCTACACCTTC. This sequence joins TRBV5-4 and TRBJ1-2, with 11 bases that match TRBD1. There are 14 residues in the CDR3. The V and J ends lost 5 bases and 3 bases, in that order; junction bases with no gene match: 3. Germline V lookup: CDR1 SGHNT, CDR2 YYREEE (reference sequence).

J is TRBJ1-6 and V is TRBV18; perhaps TRBD1 as D (6 bases). In germline, CDR1 is KGHSH, CDR2 LQKENI. CDR3 length equals 14 residues. Trimming took 2 bases from V and 10 from J, leaving 12 bases between them. The CDR3 DNA is TGTGCCAGCTCACCAGAGGGGGGAAGCTCACCCCTCCACTTT. This sequence encodes CASSPEGGSSPLHF.

This clonotype was observed a handful of times. V gene TRBV7-3 combines with J gene TRBJ2-7; 8 bases map to TRBD1. V lost 7 bases and J lost 0; bases outside the gene matches: 5. Germline CDR1 reads SGHTA; CDR2 reads FQGTGA. This CDR3 contains 14 residues. The CDR3 here is CASTGTGISYEQYV. CDR3 coding DNA: TGTGCCAGCACCGGGACAGGCATCTCCTACGAGCAGTACGTC.

This chain uses TRBV12-3 or TRBV12-4 with TRBJ1-2; weak D call: TRBD1 (5 bases). Trimming pared 6 bases from V and 8 bases from J, leaving 16 bases between. The CDR3 spans 13 residues. For the CDR3, the DNA is TGTGCCAGCAGATTCCAGGGCAGTGGGGGCTACACCTTC. Amino acids: CASRFQGSGGYTF.

The chain uses TRBV27 and TRBJ2-2; D may be TRBD1 (6 bases). V lost 7 bases to trimming and J lost 2 bases, with 14 bases between them. The V gene's germline CDR1 is MNHEY and CDR2 SMNVEV (reference sequence). CDR3 length: 15 residues. Here the CDR3 DNA reads TGTGCCAGCAACTTCGCCAGGGGTAACACCGGGGAGCTGTTTTTT. Encoded protein: CASNFARGNTGELFF.

This clonotype was found a few times. The rearrangement joins TRBV5-4 to TRBJ1-1, with 9 bases matching TRBD1. Germline V gene sequence: CDR1 SGHNT, CDR2 YYREEE (reference sequence). This CDR3 has 15 residues. The ends lost 4 bases at V and 6 bases at J; junction bases unmatched: 10. For the CDR3, the DNA is TGTGCCAGCAGCCCCTATTGGACAGGGGACCCTGAAGCTTTCTTT. Protein: CASSPYWTGDPEAFF. Variable domain in full (rest from reference TRBV5-4 and TRBJ1-1): ETGVTQSPTHLIKTRGQQVTLRCSSQSGHNTVSWYQQALGQGPQFIFQYYREEENGRGNFPPRFSGLQFPNYSSELNVNALELDDSALYLCASSPYWTGDPEAFFGQGTRLTVV.

The chain links TRBV4-3 to TRBJ1-2, with 7 bases matching TRBD1. V was pared by 1 base and J by 6 bases, with 2 bases of the junction left unmatched. The length of the CDR3 is 13 residues. Germline V lookup: CDR1 LGHNA, CDR2 YSLEER. The CDR3 spells CASSQGDSHGYTF. The CDR3 DNA reads as TGCGCCAGCAGCCAAGGGGACAGCCATGGCTACACCTTC.

The table lists this clonotype with a few counts. V gene TRBV7-3 combines with J gene TRBJ2-2, with 8 nucleotides matching TRBD1. The CDR3 is 15 amino acids. CDR1 is SGHTA, CDR2 FQGTGA, per germline. Losses at the gene ends were 5 bases for V and 0 bases for J; bases not matched to a gene: 2. The CDR3, as DNA: TGTGCCAGCAGCCAGGGACAGGCGAACACCGGGGAGCTGTTTTTT. It encodes CASSQGQANTGELFF.

V and J are TRBV20-1 and TRBJ1-2; maybe TRBD1 (5 bases). The CDR3 is made up of 12 amino acids. Trimming removed 5 bases from V and 6 bases from J, with 13 bases in between. Germline loops: CDR1 DFQATT, CDR2 SNEGSKA (reference sequence). CDR3 bases: TGCAGTGCTTGGGGGGACCGTCATGGCTACACCTTC. Its protein is CSAWGDRHGYTF.

The count of this clonotype is one. This chain joins TRBV3-1 and TRBJ2-2, with 8 bases matching TRBD2. The J segment lost 3 bases and the V segment lost 10 bases, leaving 13 bases of the junction unmatched. Per the germline V gene, CDR1 is LGHDT and CDR2 is YNNKEL (reference sequence). The CDR3 is 16 residues long. Written as DNA, the CDR3 is TGTGCCACCGGCCAGGTACTAGCGGTCGACACCGGGGAGCTGTTTTTT. This encodes CATGQVLAVDTGELFF.

This chain connects TRBV4-3 to TRBJ2-5; D possibly matches TRBD1 or TRBD2 (5 bases each). The CDR3 totals 16 residues. Germline CDR1 and CDR2: LGHNA and YSLEER. V was clipped by 0 bases and J by 6 bases, with 17 bases between them. The CDR3 here is CASSQDLRGAGKTQYF. CDR3 DNA: TGCGCCAGCAGCCAAGATCTTCGAGGGGCTGGGAAGACCCAGTACTTC.

This clonotype was detected many times. Here the CDR3 reads CASSLTSGVEQFF. Here the CDR3 DNA reads TGTGCCAGCAGCTTGACTAGCGGGGTTGAGCAGTTCTTC. The rearrangement links TRBV7-3 to TRBJ2-1, with 11 bases fitting TRBD2. V lost 3 bases and J lost 9; bases outside the gene matches: 1. The V gene's germline CDR1 is SGHTA and CDR2 FQGTGA. This CDR3 has 13 amino acids.

The chain has TRBV5-1 and TRBJ2-5, with D unclear. This CDR3 is 13 amino acids long. V was shortened by 1 base and J by 4 bases, with 8 bases between the two germline ends. Germline CDR1 and CDR2: SGHRS and YFSETQ. CDR3 in DNA: TGCGCCAGCAGCTTGTGGAGCCCAGAGACCCAGTACTTC. Its translation is CASSLWSPETQYF.

The CDR3 reads CSAPGVLGADTQYF. Written as DNA, the CDR3 is TGCAGTGCTCCGGGTGTTCTTGGCGCAGATACGCAGTATTTT. The chain joins TRBV20-1 to TRBJ2-3, with D hard to call. Trimming removed 5 bases at V and 4 bases at J, with 16 bases between. This CDR3 is 14 amino acids long. The V gene's germline CDR1 is DFQATT and CDR2 SNEGSKA (reference sequence).

This clonotype was picked up a small number of times. The CDR3 DNA reads as TGTGCCAGCAGTGGTAACAGGGGGACCGTCTACGAGCAGTACTTC. It encodes CASSGNRGTVYEQYF. This sequence joins TRBV6-1 and TRBJ2-7, with 8 bases lining up with TRBD1. The ends lost 4 bases at V and 3 bases at J; junction bases unmatched: 8. Germline-derived CDR1 and CDR2 are MNHNS and SASEGT. This CDR3 comprises 15 residues.

This clonotype was counted between two and nine times. The chain uses TRBV3-1 and TRBJ2-2, with D unclear. The V gene's germline CDR1 is LGHDT and CDR2 YNNKEL (reference sequence). With 3 bases removed from V and 1 base from J, the gap between germline ends came to 12 bases. This CDR3 contains 16 residues. The DNA of the CDR3 is TGTGCCAGCAGCCATATAAGGGCAGGGAACACCGGGGAGCTGTTTTTT. Protein sequence: CASSHIRAGNTGELFF.

The chain joins TRBV7-9 to TRBJ2-1; 9 bases map to TRBD1. The V gene's germline CDR1 is SEHNR and CDR2 FQNEAQ (reference sequence). The junction had 7 bases not matched to a gene; V was cut back by 5 bases and J by 8 bases. The CDR3 is 14 amino acids. For the CDR3, the DNA is TGTGCCAGCAGCCAAGGACAGGGGCCGTATGAGCAGTTCTTC. It encodes CASSQGQGPYEQFF. The variable domain in full, completed from reference TRBV7-9 and TRBJ2-1, reads DTGVSQNPRHKITKRGQNVTFRCDPISEHNRLYWYRQTLGQGPEFLTYFQNEAQLEKSRLLSDRFSAERPKGSFSTLEIQRTEQGDSAMYLCASSQGQGPYEQFFGPGTRLTVL.

The chain uses TRBV5-1 and TRBJ2-5; 9 bases are shared with TRBD2. After removal of 2 bases from V and 5 bases from J, the junction contained 10 bases not matched to a gene. CDR1 and CDR2 (germline): SGHRS, YFSETQ. CDR3 length: 16 residues. The CDR3 DNA follows: TGCGCCAGCAGCTTCTCTGGCGCGGGGGGGCGGGAGACCCAGTACTTC. This codes for CASSFSGAGGRETQYF.

This chain uses TRBV7-7 with TRBJ2-1; 8 nucleotides line up with TRBD1. Per germline, CDR1 SSHAT and CDR2 FNYEAQ (reference sequence). With 5 bases clipped from V and 2 bases from J, the junction kept 2 bases outside the gene matches. The CDR3 sequence is 14 residues long. The CDR3 coding sequence is TGTGCCAGCAGCCCGGGACAGGCCTACAATGAGCAGTTCTTC. Protein product: CASSPGQAYNEQFF.

In its sample, this clonotype was seen many times. V gene TRBV20-1 combines with J gene TRBJ2-3; D call uncertain. V was trimmed by 5 bases and J by 6 bases, leaving 9 bases between them. Germline V gene data show CDR1 as DFQATT and CDR2 as SNEGSKA (reference sequence). The CDR3 is made up of 11 amino acids. The CDR3 protein is CSAPFMDTQYF. Written as DNA, the CDR3 is TGCAGTGCTCCCTTCATGGATACGCAGTATTTT.

This clonotype was seen repeatedly, ten times or more. V is TRBV7-2 and J is TRBJ2-3; D not resolved. There are 12 residues in the CDR3. In germline, CDR1 is SGHTA, CDR2 FQGNSA. Trimming took 3 bases from V and 3 from J, leaving 4 bases between them. CDR3 DNA: TGTGCCAGCAGCTTCTTTACAGATACGCAGTATTTT. This translates into CASSFFTDTQYF. Together with reference TRBV7-2 and TRBJ2-3, the CDR3 gives the full variable domain: GAGVSQSPSNKVTEKGKDVELRCDPISGHTALYWYRQSLGQGLEFLIYFQGNSAPDKSGLPSDRFSAERTGGSVSTLTIQRTQQEDSAVYLCASSFFTDTQYFGPGTRLTVL.

This clonotype was picked up a small number of times. This chain connects TRBV7-2 to TRBJ2-7; D is possibly TRBD2 (6 bases). The CDR3 is 14 residues long. Trimming took 3 bases from V and 3 from J, leaving 12 bases between them. Per germline, CDR1 SGHTA and CDR2 FQGNSA. The CDR3 DNA reads as TGTGCCAGCAGCTTTGGGGGGAGAAGCTACGAGCAGTACGTC. It yields the protein CASSFGGRSYEQYV.

This clonotype was seen a few times. The chain recombines TRBV20-1 with TRBJ2-1; 7 bases are shared with TRBD2. J gave up 14 bases and V 6 bases, and 16 bases lay outside the gene matches. The CDR3 extends over 13 amino acids. CDR1 is DFQATT and CDR2 is SNEGSKA in the germline V gene (reference sequence). CDR3 residues: CSARRRSGAREFF. In DNA form, the CDR3 reads TGCAGTGCGCGGCGGAGAAGCGGGGCCCGCGAGTTCTTC.